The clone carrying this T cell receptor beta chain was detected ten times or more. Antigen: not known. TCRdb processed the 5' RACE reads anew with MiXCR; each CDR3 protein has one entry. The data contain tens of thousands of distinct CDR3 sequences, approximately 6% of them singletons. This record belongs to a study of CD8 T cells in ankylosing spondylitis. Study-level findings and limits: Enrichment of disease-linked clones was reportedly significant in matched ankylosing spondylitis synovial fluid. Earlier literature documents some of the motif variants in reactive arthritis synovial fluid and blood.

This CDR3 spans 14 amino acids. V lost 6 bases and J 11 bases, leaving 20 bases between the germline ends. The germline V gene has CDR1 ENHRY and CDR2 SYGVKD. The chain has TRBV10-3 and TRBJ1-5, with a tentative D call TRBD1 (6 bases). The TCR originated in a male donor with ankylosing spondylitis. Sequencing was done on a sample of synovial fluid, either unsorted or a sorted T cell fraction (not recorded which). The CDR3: CAISNSQGSGTQHF. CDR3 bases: TGTGCCATCAGCAATTCACAGGGATCCGGGACCCAGCATTTT.